The 25 T cell receptor beta chains listed next were all sequenced from one sample in a study of blood T cells in healthy people across ages. Using a J-beta primer mix together with a sample-barcoded 5' primer, a second PCR was run for about 6 to 11 cycles. TCRdb used MiXCR to reprocess the 5' RACE reads, holding one entry per CDR3 protein. The profile shows approximately 1,000,000 distinct CDR3 sequences, 30% to 40% of them singletons. Material: blood. The receptors stem from a man aged 18 to 29 in good health.

Note on this clonotype: A much larger clone differs by one base, so this may be a read error. The chain has TRBV24-1 and TRBJ2-7; 9 positions match TRBD2. Germline loops: CDR1 KGHDR, CDR2 SFDVKD. This CDR3 comprises 19 residues. Unmatched junction bases numbered 22, after V lost 4 bases and J lost 7 bases. The CDR3 DNA reads as TGTGCCACCAGTGAAAGGCCTAGCGGGGATAAGAGCTCCTACAATGAGCAGTACTTC. It is translated as CATSERPSGDKSSYNEQYF.

Concerning this clonotype itself: Given a much more abundant clone one base away, this may be a read error. The chain employs TRBV7-9 and TRBJ2-1; 7 bases map to TRBD1. CDR3 size: 18 residues. Germline loops: CDR1 SEHNR, CDR2 FQNEAQ (reference sequence). V was pared by 5 bases and J by 13 bases, with 26 bases of the junction left unmatched. The CDR3 loop reads CASSKALTGIEERETQFF. For the CDR3, the DNA is TGTGCCAGCAGCAAAGCCTTGACAGGGATCGAGGAAAGAGAGACCCAGTTCTTC.

The chain is built from TRBV30 and TRBJ1-2; D gene unclear. The V gene lost 1 base and the J gene lost 6 bases, with 3 bases spanning the gap. Germline CDR1 and CDR2: GTSNPN and SVGIG (reference sequence). This CDR3 spans 10 amino acids. This CDR3 is CAWSDDGYTF. DNA for the CDR3: TGTGCCTGGAGTGATGATGGCTACACCTTC.

This clonotype was picked up a small number of times. V usage is TRBV12-3 or TRBV12-4 and J usage is TRBJ2-7; D gene unclear. Trimming removed 8 bases at V and 5 bases at J, with 16 bases between. The CDR3 is made up of 13 amino acids. The CDR3 DNA sequence: TGTGCCAGCCGAATGGGGTTTTTGGACGAGCAGTACTTC. Translating gives CASRMGFLDEQYF.

This clonotype is a singleton in its sample. The V call is TRBV4-2, the J call TRBJ2-1, with D uncertain. Gene TRBJ2-7 matches the end of the DNA better, so the J call may be wrong. This CDR3 comprises 12 residues. Germline CDR1 and CDR2: LGHNA and YNFKEQ. CDR3 in DNA: TGTGCCAGCAGCCAAGCCGACAATGAGCAGTACTTC. Translation: CASSQADNEQYF.

This clonotype showed up just a few times. The chain couples TRBV12-3 or TRBV12-4 to TRBJ1-5; D possibly corresponds to TRBD1 (5 bases). V lost 6 bases and J lost 6, with 15 bases in between. The CDR3 covers 14 residues. The CDR3 loop is CASRLEGISQPQHF. The CDR3 bases are TGTGCCAGCAGGCTTGAGGGGATATCTCAGCCCCAGCATTTT.

This clonotype was observed a few times. The chain combines TRBV7-2 with TRBJ1-2, with D hard to call. Germline assignment: CDR1 SGHTA and CDR2 FQGNSA. The ends were cut back, 2 bases at V and 3 bases at J, with 7 bases in the middle. This CDR3 spans 13 amino acids. The CDR3 DNA follows: TGTGCCAGCAGCTTACCCCAGGACTATGGCTACACCTTC. Protein: CASSLPQDYGYTF.

CDR3 sequence reads: CASSFGDRGVLREKLFF. CDR3 bases: TGTGCCAGCAGCTTCGGGGACAGGGGTGTGCTTCGAGAAAAACTGTTTTTT. The rearrangement uses TRBV7-9 and TRBJ1-4; the match to TRBD1 covers 10 bases. Germline values: CDR1 SEHNR, CDR2 FQNEAQ (reference sequence). This CDR3 region has 17 residues. J was trimmed by 8 bases and V by 3 bases; bases with no gene match: 12.

In this sample, this clonotype turned up a few times. The chain combines TRBV3-1 with TRBJ1-1; possible D gene TRBD1, 5 bases. The V gene's germline CDR1 is LGHDT and CDR2 YNNKEL (reference sequence). The CDR3 is 16 residues long. V was clipped by 2 bases and J by 4 bases, with 17 bases between them. The CDR3 DNA reads as TGTGCCAGCAGCCAAAGGGGACGGAGGGAGGGCACTGAAGCTTTCTTT. It yields the protein CASSQRGRREGTEAFF.

A few counts support this clonotype. V usage is TRBV5-1 and J usage is TRBJ1-1; perhaps TRBD1 as D (5 bases). From germline, CDR1 is SGHRS and CDR2 YFSETQ. Trimming took 1 base from V and 8 from J, leaving 12 bases between them. The CDR3 totals 13 residues. CDR3 bases: TGCGCCAGCAGCTTGAATACCCGACAGGAAGCTTTCTTT. Amino acid sequence: CASSLNTRQEAFF.

J is TRBJ1-5 and V is TRBV12-3 or TRBV12-4; 7 positions match TRBD1. CDR3 length equals 15 residues. J gave up 0 bases and V 8 bases, and 7 bases lay outside the gene matches. The CDR3 loop is CASGQGVYSNQPQHF. CDR3 nucleotides: TGTGCCAGCGGGCAGGGGGTTTATAGCAATCAGCCCCAGCATTTT.

This clonotype has a count of ten or more. The chain uses TRBV20-1 and TRBJ2-3; D is uncertain. The CDR3 is made up of 14 amino acids. The germline V gene has CDR1 DFQATT and CDR2 SNEGSKA (reference sequence). Trimming shortened V by 6 bases and J by 0 bases, and 13 bases separated the two germline ends. CDR3 DNA: TGCAGTGCGTGTATTGTGGGGAGCACAGATACGCAGTATTTT. Translating it yields CSACIVGSTDTQYF.

This clonotype was picked up a small number of times. The chain recombines TRBV4-1 with TRBJ2-6; D unresolved. Trimming removed 5 bases at V and 4 bases at J, with 15 bases between. Germline V gene data show CDR1 as MGHRA and CDR2 as YSYEKL. The CDR3 runs to 16 residues. In DNA form, the CDR3 reads TGCGCCAGCAGCGACTTGATGGGTTCGGGGGCCAACGTCCTGACTTTC. It specifies CASSDLMGSGANVLTF.

This sequence joins TRBV24-1 and TRBJ2-1; 8 positions agree with TRBD1. After removal of 5 bases from V and 7 bases from J, the junction contained 6 bases not matched to a gene. Germline values: CDR1 KGHDR, CDR2 SFDVKD. The CDR3 is made up of 14 amino acids. Here the CDR3 reads CATSAEDRDNEQFF. The CDR3 DNA reads TGTGCCACCAGTGCAGAGGACAGGGATAATGAGCAGTTCTTC.

The chain joins TRBV4-3 to TRBJ1-2; 9 bases are shared with TRBD1. The length of the CDR3 is 15 residues. Trimming cost V 3 bases and J 11 bases; bases outside gene matches: 13. In germline, CDR1 is LGHNA, CDR2 YSLEER. CDR3 in amino acids: CASSQVGTGFGGYTF. The CDR3 bases are TGCGCCAGCAGCCAGGTTGGGACAGGGTTCGGTGGTTACACCTTC.

This clonotype was detected a few times. The CDR3 loop is CASTLVATSGEQYF. CDR3 nucleotide sequence: TGTGCCAGCACCCTAGTGGCGACCAGCGGGGAGCAGTACTTC. This chain uses TRBV27 with TRBJ2-7; possible D gene TRBD2, 6 bases. The CDR3 is 14 amino acids. CDR1 and CDR2 from the germline V gene are MNHEY and SMNVEV (reference sequence). The V gene lost 7 bases and the J gene lost 7 bases, with 20 bases spanning the gap.

This clonotype showed up just a few times. Here the CDR3 DNA reads TGTGCCAGCACCTCGGGGACAGGCGCCTACGAGCAGTACTTC. Its protein is CASTSGTGAYEQYF. This chain joins TRBV12-3 or TRBV12-4 and TRBJ2-7, with 8 bases matching TRBD1. There are 14 residues in the CDR3. V lost 7 bases, J lost 2 bases, and 7 bases stayed unmatched.

The V gene is TRBV5-1, the J gene TRBJ2-2; D is unclear. The CDR3 extends over 12 amino acids. CDR1 SGHRS and CDR2 YFSETQ come from the germline V gene. V lost 4 bases to trimming and J lost 7 bases, with 8 bases between them. CDR3 nucleotide sequence: TGCGCCAGCAGCGCGGTAATCGGGGAGCTGTTTTTT. This encodes CASSAVIGELFF.

This clonotype was counted between two and nine times. The V gene is TRBV27, the J gene TRBJ2-3, with D hard to call. In germline, CDR1 is MNHEY, CDR2 SMNVEV (reference sequence). CDR3 length: 15 amino acids. V gave up 2 bases and J gave up 2 bases, with 11 bases separating them. In DNA, the CDR3 is TGTGCCAGCAGTTTAATAACCCAAGCCACAGATACGCAGTATTTT. It yields the protein CASSLITQATDTQYF.

The J gene is TRBJ2-1, the V gene TRBV6-5; D may be TRBD1 (6 bases). Germline CDR1 MNHEY, CDR2 SVGAGI. The V and J ends lost 10 bases and 4 bases respectively, with 17 bases between them. CDR3 length: 14 amino acids. The CDR3: CATIGGQRYNEQFF. The CDR3 DNA follows: TGTGCCACCATCGGCGGACAGCGATACAATGAGCAGTTCTTC.

This clonotype showed up just a few times. The CDR3 spells CASSSLRQGRRETQYF. The CDR3 DNA reads as TGTGCCAGCAGTTCCCTCCGACAGGGTCGTCGAGAGACCCAGTACTTC. The chain recombines TRBV6-2 or TRBV6-3 with TRBJ2-5, with 7 bases fitting TRBD1. Germline V CDR1 and CDR2: MNHEY, SVGEGT. Unmatched junction bases numbered 12, after V lost 4 bases and J lost 4 bases. The CDR3 runs 16 residues.

The DNA for the CDR3 is TGTGCCAGCAGGGCACAGGCGAACACTGAAGCTTTCTTT. Its protein product is CASRAQANTEAFF. The gene calls are TRBV27 and TRBJ1-1, with D possibly being TRBD1 (5 bases). Germline CDR1 MNHEY, CDR2 SMNVEV (reference sequence). The ends were cut back, 6 bases at V and 1 base at J, with 9 bases in the middle. The CDR3 is made up of 13 amino acids.

The chain joins TRBV12-3 or TRBV12-4 to TRBJ2-2; D is uncertain. The CDR3 is made up of 14 amino acids. V lost 7 bases and J lost 2, with 11 bases in between. This CDR3 is CASNPNRNTGELFF. The CDR3 coding sequence is TGTGCCAGCAACCCAAATCGTAACACCGGGGAGCTGTTTTTT.

The chain has TRBV29-1 and TRBJ1-1; D remains ambiguous. The CDR3 has 13 residues. Trimming shortened V by 2 bases and J by 3 bases, and 10 bases separated the two germline ends. In germline, CDR1 is SQVTM, CDR2 ANQGSEA. In nucleotides, the CDR3 is TGCAGCGTTGAATATGCGGGTCACACTGAAGCTTTCTTT. Protein product: CSVEYAGHTEAFF.

The table lists this clonotype with a few counts. The chain links TRBV4-1 to TRBJ2-2; D gene uncertain. V lost 1 base and J lost 1, with 10 bases in between. This CDR3 has 16 residues. The germline V gene encodes CDR1 MGHRA and CDR2 YSYEKL. CDR3 in DNA: TGCGCCAGCAGCCAAGGGATTCGACAGAACACCGGGGAGCTGTTTTTT. Its translation: CASSQGIRQNTGELFF.